What follows describes a single TCR beta chain. Authors' processing steps: Reference gene primer amplification gave nucleated cell count estimates. Repertoires were generated with immunoSEQ multiplex PCR, while TCRdb's copy carries only in-frame clones and drops some. V and J calls and clone size are copied from that table; D and trimming were computed from the DNA. The table lists some 250,000 clones, approximately 86% of them singletons. The data originate from a study of blood T cell repertoires in COVID-19. Germline loops: CDR1 LGHNA, CDR2 YSLEER. CDR3 length equals 17 residues. V gave up 2 bases and J gave up 5 bases; unmatched junction bases: 14.

This receptor was obtained from a woman in her twenties or thirties with acute or convalescent COVID-19. The specimen sequenced was peripheral blood. V gene TRBV4-3 combines with J gene TRBJ1-1, with 7 bases aligning to TRBD1. The CDR3, as DNA: TGCGCCAGCAGCCAAAAGGGTTATACAGGGGTTAGGACTGAAGCTTTCTTT. Its translation is CASSQKGYTGVRTEAFF.